This paragraph reports one T cell receptor (beta chain). The data derive from a study of blood T cell repertoires in COVID-19. Across the study: Both acute and convalescent COVID-19 samples were obtained from the United States, Italy and Spain.

V was pared by 2 bases and J by 4 bases, with 7 bases of the junction left unmatched. The CDR3 sequence is 16 residues long. From germline, CDR1 is LGHNT and CDR2 FRNRAP. Original handling: Scientists estimated how many nucleated cells there were by amplifying reference gene primers. TCRdb's copy holds only in-frame clones and misses some; the assay was immunoSEQ multiplex PCR. V and J calls and clone size are as listed in that table; D and trimming were resolved from the DNA. The top ten clones hold under 7% of a sample with roughly 140,000 clones, roughly 86% of them seen once. Sequenced sample: peripheral blood. The clonotype was recovered from a human donor in a cohort sampled during active COVID-19. The rearrangement uses TRBV12-5 and TRBJ2-1; 8 nucleotides match TRBD1. The CDR3 DNA reads as TGTGCTAGTGGTTTGCTATTGACAGGGGTGTACAATGAGCAGTTCTTC. Translating it yields CASGLLLTGVYNEQFF.